This TCR beta chain was recorded in a study of T cells in Graves' hyperthyroidism and ophthalmopathy. Findings and limits, study-wide: Among clonotypes expanded in thyroid above 0.001, most were also found in blood. Classification by a 13 V-J model distinguished ophthalmopathy from stable hyperthyroidism.

In regard to this clonotype: The antigen remains unidentified.

The CDR3 extends over 15 amino acids. The germline V gene encodes CDR1 LNHDA and CDR2 SQIVND (reference sequence). V lost 3 bases to trimming and J lost 7 bases, with 15 bases between them. Amplification of TCR beta CDR3 regions used RNA as the template. The TCR CDR3 was amplified in a first-round RT-PCR using the HTBI primer set. TCRdb re-derived calls from the multiplex PCR reads in MiXCR, one entry per CDR3 protein. Of approximately 710,000 distinct CDR3 sequences listed, about 18% were seen once; the top ten hold about 14%. This rearrangement joins TRBV19 to TRBJ1-4; D is undetermined. Sequencing was performed on blood. The receptor comes from a man aged 50 or older with Graves' hyperthyroidism. The CDR3 spells CASSIGNSQTEKLFF. DNA for the CDR3: TGTGCCAGTAGTATCGGGAACTCGCAGACTGAAAAACTGTTTTTT.